This T cell receptor beta chain came from a study of blood T cell repertoires in COVID-19. Study context: Samples came from the United States, Italy and Spain, spanning acute and convalescent COVID-19.

After removal of 2 bases from V and 5 bases from J, the junction contained 5 bases not matched to a gene. In germline, CDR1 is SGHRS, CDR2 YFSETQ. This CDR3 is 15 amino acids long. In the source study's methods: The authors estimated nucleated cell counts from reference gene primer amplification. The assay was immunoSEQ multiplex PCR, and TCRdb's table has in-frame clones only and misses some. V and J calls plus clone size are reproduced from that table; the DNA served to infer D and trimming. The repertoire holds a few hundred thousand clones, with roughly nine tenths as singletons. The clonotype originates from a human donor in a cohort exposed to, infected with or recovered from COVID-19 (not recorded which). The donor label of this sample is uncertain. The chain employs TRBV5-1 and TRBJ2-2; 8 bases are a match to TRBD1. The sequencing sample was made of PBMCs or T cells enriched from blood (not recorded which). The CDR3 region is CASSFSGGLTGELFF. The CDR3 bases are TGCGCCAGCAGCTTCTCAGGGGGCTTAACCGGGGAGCTGTTTTTT. Based on the CDR3 plus reference TRBV5-1 and TRBJ2-2, the full variable domain is KAGVTQTPRYLIKTRGQQVTLSCSPISGHRSVSWYQQTPGQGLQFLFEYFSETQRNKGNFPGRFSGRQFSNSRSEMNVSTLELGDSALYLCASSFSGGLTGELFFGEGSRLTVL.